This T cell receptor beta chain came from a study of T cell responses to AZD1222 COVID-19 vaccine. Turning to the study itself: Pooling was applied to second doses at about 4 or about 12 weeks. General study results and limits: Clonal diversity was possibly underestimated, and white British individuals and females predominated among donors. Scientists sampled the repertoires only once the peak T cell response had passed. Only a handful of AZD1222 recipients, several in all, had baseline seropositivity.

V lost 4 bases to trimming and J lost 3 bases, with 6 bases between them. This CDR3 comprises 12 residues. Germline loops: CDR1 SGHDN, CDR2 FVKESK. Worth noting for this clone: The antigen remains undetermined.

Data came from immunoSEQ multiplex PCR; TCRdb stores just in-frame clones and leaves some out. This table has more than 100,000 clones, roughly 92% appearing once. The sequencing here drew on peripheral blood, taken on day 0 of AZD1222 vaccination. The rearrangement links TRBV14 to TRBJ1-1, with no clear D. The sequence derives from an adult in good health. CDR3 amino acids: CASSLVDTEAFF. In DNA form, the CDR3 reads TGTGCCAGCAGCCTTGTGGACACTGAAGCTTTCTTT.